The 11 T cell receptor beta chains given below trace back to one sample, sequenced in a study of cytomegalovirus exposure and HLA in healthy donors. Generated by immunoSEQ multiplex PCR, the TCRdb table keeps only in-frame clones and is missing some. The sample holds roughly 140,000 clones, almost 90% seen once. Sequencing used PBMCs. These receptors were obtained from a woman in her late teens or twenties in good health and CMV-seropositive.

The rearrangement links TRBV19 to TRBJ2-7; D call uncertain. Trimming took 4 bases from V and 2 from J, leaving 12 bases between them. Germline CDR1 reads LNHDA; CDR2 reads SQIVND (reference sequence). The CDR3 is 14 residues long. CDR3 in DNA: TGTGCCAGTAGTAGCCAGGCTGGTCCCTACGAGCAGTACTTC. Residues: CASSSQAGPYEQYF.

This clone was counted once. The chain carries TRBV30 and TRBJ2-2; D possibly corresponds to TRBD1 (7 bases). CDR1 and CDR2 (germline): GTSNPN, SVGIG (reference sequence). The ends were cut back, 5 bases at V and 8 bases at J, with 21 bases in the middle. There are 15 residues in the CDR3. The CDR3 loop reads CAWANQQGTGGELFF. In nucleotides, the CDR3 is TGTGCCTGGGCAAACCAACAGGGGACTGGTGGGGAGCTGTTTTTT.

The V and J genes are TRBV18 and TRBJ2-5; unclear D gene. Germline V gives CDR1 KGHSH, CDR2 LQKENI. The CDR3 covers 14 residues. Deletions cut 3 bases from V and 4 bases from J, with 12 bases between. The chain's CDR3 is CASSPGQVVETQYF. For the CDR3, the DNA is TGTGCCAGCTCACCTGGTCAGGTGGTAGAGACCCAGTACTTC.

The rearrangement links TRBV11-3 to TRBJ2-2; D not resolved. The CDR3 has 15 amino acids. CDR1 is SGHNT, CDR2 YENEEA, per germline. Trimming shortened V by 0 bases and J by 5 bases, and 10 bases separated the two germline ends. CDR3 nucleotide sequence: TGTGCCAGCAGCTTAGATCGTGGCGGTACCGGGGAGCTGTTTTTT. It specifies CASSLDRGGTGELFF.

The CDR3 DNA sequence: TGTGCCAGCAGCGTTATCACAGATACGCAGTATTTT. Its protein product is CASSVITDTQYF. This chain connects TRBV7-9 to TRBJ2-3; D is ambiguous. This CDR3 comprises 12 residues. Germline loops: CDR1 SEHNR, CDR2 FQNEAQ (reference sequence). Trimming took off 5 bases at V and 2 bases at J, with 5 bases between the two ends.

CDR3 region: CASSPTSGLSLKNIQYF. The CDR3 DNA reads TGTGCCAGCAGTCCGACTAGCGGGCTCAGCCTAAAAAACATTCAGTACTTC. The chain is built from TRBV27 and TRBJ2-4; TRBD2 agrees at 10 bases. Germline-derived CDR1 and CDR2 are MNHEY and SMNVEV (reference sequence). The CDR3 has 17 residues. V lost 5 bases and J lost 4; bases outside the gene matches: 11.

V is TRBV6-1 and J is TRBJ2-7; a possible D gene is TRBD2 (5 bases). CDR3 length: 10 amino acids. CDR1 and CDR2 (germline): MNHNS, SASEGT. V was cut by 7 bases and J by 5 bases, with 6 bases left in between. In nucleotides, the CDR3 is TGTGCCAGCACGGAGGACGAGCAGTACTTC. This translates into CASTEDEQYF.

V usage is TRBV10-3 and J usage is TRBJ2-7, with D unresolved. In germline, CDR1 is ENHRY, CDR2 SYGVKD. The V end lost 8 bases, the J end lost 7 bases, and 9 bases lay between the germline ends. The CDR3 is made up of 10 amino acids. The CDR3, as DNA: TGTGCCATCGGGCTCGAGGAGCAGTACTTC. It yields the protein CAIGLEEQYF.

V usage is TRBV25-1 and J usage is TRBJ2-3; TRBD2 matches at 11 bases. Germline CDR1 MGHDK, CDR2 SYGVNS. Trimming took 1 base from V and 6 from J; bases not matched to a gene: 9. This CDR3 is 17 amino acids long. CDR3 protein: CASSEWVAGGLGDTQYF. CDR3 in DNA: TGTGCCAGCAGTGAATGGGTAGCGGGGGGGTTGGGGGATACGCAGTATTTT.

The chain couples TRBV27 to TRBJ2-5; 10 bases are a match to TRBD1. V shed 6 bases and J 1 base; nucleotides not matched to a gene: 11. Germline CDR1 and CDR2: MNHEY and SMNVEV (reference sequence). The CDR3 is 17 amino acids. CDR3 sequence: CASSPTGGGSFQETQYF. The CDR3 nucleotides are TGTGCCAGCAGCCCGACAGGGGGCGGCTCCTTCCAAGAGACCCAGTACTTC.

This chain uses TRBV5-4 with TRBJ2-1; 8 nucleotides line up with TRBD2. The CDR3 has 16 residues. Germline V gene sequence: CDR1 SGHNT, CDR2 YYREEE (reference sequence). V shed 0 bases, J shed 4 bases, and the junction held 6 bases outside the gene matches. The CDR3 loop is CASSLGGSGGYNEQFF. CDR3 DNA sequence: TGTGCCAGCAGCTTGGGTGGATCGGGGGGGTACAATGAGCAGTTCTTC.